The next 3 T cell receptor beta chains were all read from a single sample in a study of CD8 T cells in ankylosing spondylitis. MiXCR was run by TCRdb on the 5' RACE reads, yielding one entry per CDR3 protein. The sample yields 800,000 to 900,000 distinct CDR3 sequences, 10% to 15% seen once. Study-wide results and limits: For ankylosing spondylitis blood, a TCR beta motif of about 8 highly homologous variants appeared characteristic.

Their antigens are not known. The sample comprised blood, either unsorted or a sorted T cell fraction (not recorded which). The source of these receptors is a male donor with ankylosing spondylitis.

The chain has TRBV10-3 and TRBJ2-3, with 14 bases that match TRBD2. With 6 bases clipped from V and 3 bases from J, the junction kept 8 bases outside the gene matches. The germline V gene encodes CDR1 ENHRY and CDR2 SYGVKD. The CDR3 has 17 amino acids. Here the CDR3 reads CAISVETSGGGTDTQYF. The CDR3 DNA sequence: TGTGCCATCAGCGTCGAGACTAGCGGGGGGGGAACAGATACGCAGTATTTT.

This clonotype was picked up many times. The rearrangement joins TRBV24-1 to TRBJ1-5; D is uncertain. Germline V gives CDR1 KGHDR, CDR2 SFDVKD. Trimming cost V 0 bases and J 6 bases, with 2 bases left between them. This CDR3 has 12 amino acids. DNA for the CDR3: TGTGCCACCAGTGATTTGGGTCAGCCCCAGCATTTT. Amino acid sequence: CATSDLGQPQHF.

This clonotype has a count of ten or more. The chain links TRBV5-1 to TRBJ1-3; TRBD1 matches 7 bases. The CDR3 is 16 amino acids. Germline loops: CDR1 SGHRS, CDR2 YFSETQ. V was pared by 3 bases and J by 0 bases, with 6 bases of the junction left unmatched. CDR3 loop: CASSSQGGSSGNTIYF. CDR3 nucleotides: TGCGCCAGCAGCTCACAAGGGGGCAGCTCTGGAAACACCATATATTTT.